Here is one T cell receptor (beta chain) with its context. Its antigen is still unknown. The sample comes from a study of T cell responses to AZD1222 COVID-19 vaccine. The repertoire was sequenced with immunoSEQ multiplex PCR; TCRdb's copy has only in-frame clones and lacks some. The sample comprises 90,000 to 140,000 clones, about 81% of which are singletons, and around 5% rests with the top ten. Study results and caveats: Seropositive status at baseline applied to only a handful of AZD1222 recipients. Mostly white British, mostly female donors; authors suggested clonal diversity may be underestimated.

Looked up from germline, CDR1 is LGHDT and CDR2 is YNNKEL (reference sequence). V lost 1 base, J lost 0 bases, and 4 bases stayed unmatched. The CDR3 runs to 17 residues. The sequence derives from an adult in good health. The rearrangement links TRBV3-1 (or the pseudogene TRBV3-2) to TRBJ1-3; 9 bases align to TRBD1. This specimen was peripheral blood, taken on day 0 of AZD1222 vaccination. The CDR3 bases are TGTGCCAGCAGCCAAGTTGACAGGGGGATCTCTGGAAACACCATATATTTT. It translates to CASSQVDRGISGNTIYF.